The 20 T cell receptor beta chains presented below share a single source sample, sequenced in a study of cytomegalovirus exposure and HLA in healthy donors. PCR employed 60 Vbeta and 13 Jbeta primers. Produced via immunoSEQ multiplex PCR; TCRdb's table is partial and in-frame only. The sample shows tens of thousands of clones, around 80% of them seen only once. Sequencing used PBMCs. Receptor source: a male donor in good health and CMV-seropositive.

V usage is TRBV28 and J usage is TRBJ2-3; 7 nucleotides match TRBD1. This CDR3 contains 14 residues. V dropped 6 bases and J dropped 8; count of bases not matched to a gene: 11. Germline CDR1 MDHEN, CDR2 SYDVKM. Here the CDR3 DNA reads TGTGCCAGCAGCCTAGGGGGCCGAAGGGCTACGCAGTATTTT. Translation: CASSLGGRRATQYF.

The chain employs TRBV11-2 and TRBJ2-7; 7 nucleotides match TRBD1. The CDR3 has 14 amino acids. CDR1 is SGHAT, CDR2 FQNNGV, per germline. The ends lost 3 bases at V and 2 bases at J; junction bases unmatched: 4. The CDR3, as DNA: TGTGCCAGCAGCTTGGACAGGTATACCTACGAGCAGTACTTC. This codes for CASSLDRYTYEQYF.

V and J are TRBV5-1 and TRBJ1-2; 7 bases line up with TRBD1. Trimming cost V 4 bases and J 6 bases; bases outside gene matches: 12. The CDR3 has 15 residues. Germline CDR1 SGHRS, CDR2 YFSETQ. CDR3 protein: CASSPGTEILNGYTF. CDR3 DNA: TGCGCCAGCAGCCCCGGGACAGAAATTCTCAATGGCTACACCTTC.

CDR3 coding DNA: TGTGCCAGCAGTCTGACCGGGACAAGGACCACTGAAGCTTTCTTT. It translates to CASSLTGTRTTEAFF. The rearrangement links TRBV5-4 to TRBJ1-1, with a tentative D call TRBD1 (6 bases). CDR1 is SGHNT, CDR2 YYREEE, per germline (reference sequence). This CDR3 region has 15 residues. The ends were cut back, 5 bases at V and 4 bases at J, with 18 bases in the middle.

The gene calls are TRBV5-4 and TRBJ1-5, with D tentatively TRBD1 (5 bases). The CDR3 contains 14 residues. The ends were cut back, 1 base at V and 5 bases at J, with 10 bases in the middle. The germline CDR1 and CDR2 sequences are SGHNT and YYREEE (reference sequence). Here the CDR3 DNA reads TGTGCCAGCAGCTTGCAAGGAGGGGATCAGCCCCAGCATTTT. Translation gives CASSLQGGDQPQHF. The variable domain in full, with the rest retrieved from reference TRBV5-4 and TRBJ1-5, is ETGVTQSPTHLIKTRGQQVTLRCSSQSGHNTVSWYQQALGQGPQFIFQYYREEENGRGNFPPRFSGLQFPNYSSELNVNALELDDSALYLCASSLQGGDQPQHFGDGTRLSIL.

The chain recombines TRBV5-4 with TRBJ2-5, with TRBD2 identical over 11 bases. This CDR3 has 17 residues. Germline assignment: CDR1 SGHNT and CDR2 YYREEE (reference sequence). V shed 1 base and J 2 bases; nucleotides not matched to a gene: 7. This CDR3 reads CASSLRLAGGTQETQYF. The CDR3 DNA reads TGTGCCAGCAGCTTGAGGCTAGCGGGAGGCACTCAAGAGACCCAGTACTTC.

This clone has a handful of counts. The chain links TRBV9 to TRBJ2-2; 9 bases fit TRBD1. Germline-derived CDR1 and CDR2 are SGDLS and YYNGEE. The CDR3 is 16 amino acids. V shed 4 bases, J shed 4 bases, and the junction held 8 bases outside the gene matches. The CDR3 loop is CASSPGQGRSTGELFF. The DNA for the CDR3 is TGTGCCAGCAGCCCCGGACAGGGGAGATCCACCGGGGAGCTGTTTTTT.

This chain links TRBV7-9 with TRBJ2-3; 7 bases fit TRBD1. This CDR3 spans 15 amino acids. The trim removed 4 bases at V and 4 bases at J, leaving 8 bases unmatched. From germline, CDR1 is SEHNR and CDR2 FQNEAQ (reference sequence). CDR3 DNA sequence: TGTGCCAGCAGCTATACAGGGGTTGGGTCAGATACGCAGTATTTT. The encoded protein is CASSYTGVGSDTQYF.

The chain uses TRBV5-1 and TRBJ1-5; D gene uncertain. Germline values: CDR1 SGHRS, CDR2 YFSETQ. The CDR3 runs 15 residues. Trimming took off 1 base at V and 6 bases at J, with 14 bases between the two ends. This CDR3 reads CASSLTGNQGQPQHF. In DNA, the CDR3 is TGCGCCAGCAGCTTGACCGGGAACCAAGGTCAGCCCCAGCATTTT. The complete variable domain, with remaining parts taken from reference TRBV5-1 and TRBJ1-5, reads KAGVTQTPRYLIKTRGQQVTLSCSPISGHRSVSWYQQTPGQGLQFLFEYFSETQRNKGNFPGRFSGRQFSNSRSEMNVSTLELGDSALYLCASSLTGNQGQPQHFGDGTRLSIL.

V is TRBV19 and J is TRBJ2-5, with D possibly being TRBD1 (5 bases). Germline-derived CDR1 and CDR2 are LNHDA and SQIVND (reference sequence). This CDR3 is built from 14 residues. V was trimmed by 3 bases and J by 2 bases, leaving 10 bases between them. The CDR3, as DNA: TGTGCCAGTAGTATTCAGGGCCTTCAAGAGACCCAGTACTTC. It translates to CASSIQGLQETQYF.

This clone was counted a single time. This chain uses TRBV5-1 with TRBJ2-7, with 8 bases aligning to TRBD1. The CDR3 runs 13 residues. From germline, CDR1 is SGHRS and CDR2 YFSETQ. The J segment lost 5 bases and the V segment lost 7 bases, leaving 8 bases of the junction unmatched. The CDR3 nucleotides are TGCGCCAGCCGATGGACAGGGCTTAACGAGCAGTACTTC. Translated, it gives CASRWTGLNEQYF.

As to this clone: The same CDR3 also results from other DNA sequences found in this sample. The V call is TRBV9, the J call TRBJ2-2, with TRBD1 matching 12 bases. Germline-derived CDR1 and CDR2 are SGDLS and YYNGEE. CDR3 length equals 18 residues. The junction had 10 bases not matched to a gene; V was cut back by 3 bases and J by 4 bases. CDR3 residues: CASSGNRDRGLSTGELFF. The CDR3, as DNA: TGTGCCAGCAGCGGGAACCGGGACAGGGGGCTTAGCACCGGGGAGCTGTTTTTT.

The genes are TRBV30 and TRBJ1-6, with TRBD1 matching 7 bases. J was trimmed by 5 bases and V by 6 bases; bases with no gene match: 10. The CDR3 consists of 15 residues. Germline CDR1 and CDR2: GTSNPN and SVGIG (reference sequence). The CDR3 loop is CACIQGLTNNSPLHF. As DNA, the CDR3 is TGTGCCTGCATACAGGGGTTAACAAATAATTCACCCCTCCACTTT. The full variable domain, in which reference TRBV30 and TRBJ1-6 provide the parts outside the CDR3, is SQTIHQWPATLVQPVGSPLSLECTVEGTSNPNLYWYRQAAGRGLQLLFYSVGIGQISSEVPQNLSASRPQDRQFILSSKKLLLSDSGFYLCACIQGLTNNSPLHFGNGTRLTVT.

This sequence joins TRBV11-2 and TRBJ2-5; 7 positions match TRBD2. V was clipped by 6 bases and J by 5 bases; unmatched bases: 9. Germline CDR1 and CDR2: SGHAT and FQNNGV. The CDR3 spans 14 residues. This CDR3 is CASRAQRGGETQYF. In DNA form, the CDR3 reads TGTGCCAGCAGGGCTCAAAGGGGAGGGGAGACCCAGTACTTC.

This clone was counted a single time. One junction end does not reproduce the germline sequence, and a read error may be involved. The chain is built from TRBV7-8 and TRBJ1-1, with a possible D match to TRBD1 (6 bases). This CDR3 comprises 16 residues. Germline CDR1 is SGHVS and CDR2 is FQNEAQ. The CDR3 region has the DNA TGTGCCAGCAACTTATTGGTCAGGGGCCTTAACACTGAAGCTTTCTTT. Amino acids: CASNLLVRGLNTEAFF.

The chain combines TRBV9 with TRBJ2-1, with 7 bases aligning to TRBD2. Germline-derived CDR1 and CDR2 are SGDLS and YYNGEE. CDR3 length: 17 residues. V gave up 3 bases and J gave up 4 bases; unmatched junction bases: 13. CDR3 in amino acids: CASSAPNGGSFYNEQFF. CDR3 in DNA: TGTGCCAGCAGCGCCCCCAATGGCGGGAGTTTTTACAATGAGCAGTTCTTC.

The chain couples TRBV27 to TRBJ1-2; the D gene is possibly TRBD1 (5 bases). The CDR3 is made up of 14 amino acids. Germline V gene data show CDR1 as MNHEY and CDR2 as SMNVEV (reference sequence). V was shortened by 6 bases and J by 0 bases, with 11 bases between the two germline ends. The CDR3 sequence is CASRAGGANYGYTF. The CDR3 DNA sequence: TGTGCCAGCAGGGCCGGGGGAGCTAACTATGGCTACACCTTC.

The rearrangement links TRBV19 to TRBJ2-5; 13 positions agree with TRBD2. Gene TRBJ2-7 matches the end of the DNA better, so the J call may be wrong. The germline CDR1 and CDR2 sequences are LNHDA and SQIVND (reference sequence). This CDR3 comprises 13 residues. Here the CDR3 reads CATRTSGSYEQYF. For the CDR3, the DNA is TGTGCCACCAGGACTAGCGGGAGCTACGAGCAGTACTTC.

The chain employs TRBV9 and TRBJ2-5; D is possibly TRBD1 (6 bases). This CDR3 has 14 amino acids. V shed 4 bases and J shed 1 base, with 11 bases lying between them. Germline V lookup: CDR1 SGDLS, CDR2 YYNGEE. The CDR3 spells CASSPGTSQETQYF. The CDR3 DNA reads as TGTGCCAGCAGCCCTGGGACAAGCCAAGAGACCCAGTACTTC.

The rearrangement uses TRBV7-9 and TRBJ2-1; the match to TRBD1 covers 8 bases. Losses at the gene ends were 5 bases for V and 9 bases for J; bases not matched to a gene: 6. The CDR3 extends over 13 amino acids. Per germline, CDR1 SEHNR and CDR2 FQNEAQ (reference sequence). Here the CDR3 DNA reads TGTGCCAGCAGCCCTATCGGACAGGGTGAGCAGTTCTTC. It yields the protein CASSPIGQGEQFF.